What follows describes a single TCR beta chain. Antigen specificity is unknown. The sample comes from a study of T cells in Graves' hyperthyroidism and ophthalmopathy. Study conclusions and caveats: Appearing also in blood were most of the thyroid clonotypes expanded above 0.001.

The investigators amplified TCR beta CDR3 regions from RNA transcripts. An initial round of RT-PCR targeting the TCR CDR3 relied on the HTBI primer set. MiXCR, run by TCRdb on the multiplex PCR reads, gives a single entry per CDR3 protein. This table has around 690,000 distinct CDR3 sequences, 17% appearing once. Exclusion criteria comprised uncontrolled infection, other autoimmune disease, pregnancy or lactation. Diagnostic assessment was based on clinical symptoms, serum thyroxine and TRAb, thyroid ultrasound and orbital computed tomography. Looked up from germline, CDR1 is DFQATT and CDR2 is SNEGSKA (reference sequence). The germline V and J ends were trimmed by 0 bases and 0 bases, with 11 bases remaining between them. The CDR3 runs 15 residues.

Sequenced sample: blood. J is TRBJ1-1 and V is TRBV20-1; D gene uncertain. The clonotype was recovered from a man in his forties or fifties with Graves' hyperthyroidism. The CDR3 spells CSARDSTVMNTEAFF. The CDR3 coding sequence is TGCAGTGCTAGAGATAGTACAGTTATGAACACTGAAGCTTTCTTT.